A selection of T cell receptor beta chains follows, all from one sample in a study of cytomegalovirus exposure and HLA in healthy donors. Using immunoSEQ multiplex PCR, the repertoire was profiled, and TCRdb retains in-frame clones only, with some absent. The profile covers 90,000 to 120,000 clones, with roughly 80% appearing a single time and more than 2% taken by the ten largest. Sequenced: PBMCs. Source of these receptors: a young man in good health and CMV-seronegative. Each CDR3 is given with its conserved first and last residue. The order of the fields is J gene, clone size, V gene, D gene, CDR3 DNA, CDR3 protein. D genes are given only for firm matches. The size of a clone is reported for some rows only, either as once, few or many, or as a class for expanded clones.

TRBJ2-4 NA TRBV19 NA TGTGCCAGTAGTATAGATCTGGCCAAAAACATTCAGTACTTC CASSIDLAKNIQYF
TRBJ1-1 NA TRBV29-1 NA TGCAGCGTTGAAGAGTCAGCCAGACTACTTGAAGCTTTCTTT CSVEESARLLEAFF
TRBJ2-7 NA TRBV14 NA TGTGCCAGCAGCCGATTTCAGGATTCCTACGAGCAGTACTTC CASSRFQDSYEQYF
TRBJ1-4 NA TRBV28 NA TGTGCCAGCAGTTTGCGGGTCCCTCGGTGGGAAAAACTGTTTTTT CASSLRVPRWEKLFF
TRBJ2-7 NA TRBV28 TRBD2 TGTGCCAGCAGTCTAGCGGGAGATCCCTACGAGCAGTACTTC CASSLAGDPYEQYF
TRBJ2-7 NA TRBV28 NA TGTGCCAGCAGTTCCCCGTCCTACGAGCAGTACTTC CASSSPSYEQYF
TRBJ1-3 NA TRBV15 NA TGTGCCACCCGAACAGGGCAATCCTCTGGAAACACCATATATTTT CATRTGQSSGNTIYF
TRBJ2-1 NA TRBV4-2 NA TGTGCCAGCAGCCAGGGAACGGGGTTTGAGCAGTTCTTC CASSQGTGFEQFF
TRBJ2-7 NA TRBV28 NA TGTGCCAGCGCCAGCGCTGGCTACGAGCAGTACTTC CASASAGYEQYF
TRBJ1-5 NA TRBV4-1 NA TGCGCCAGCAGCTCCACCGTGGGAGGCCCGGTCCAGCCCCAGCATTTT CASSSTVGGPVQPQHF
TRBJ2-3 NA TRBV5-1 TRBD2 TGCGCCAGCAGCAGACTAGCGGGAGAGATAGATACGCAGTATTTT CASSRLAGEIDTQYF
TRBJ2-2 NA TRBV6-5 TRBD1 TGTGCCAGCAGCCGGACAGGCGATTTCGGGGAGCTGTTTTTT CASSRTGDFGELFF
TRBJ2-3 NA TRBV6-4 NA TGTGCCACCTCCCGGCGGCCAGAGAGGACAGATACGCAGTATTTT CATSRRPERTDTQYF
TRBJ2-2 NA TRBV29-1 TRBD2 TGCAGCGCCGGACTAGCGGGAGGAGCTGGGGAGCTGTTTTTT CSAGLAGGAGELFF
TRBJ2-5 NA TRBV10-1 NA TGCGCCAGCAGCGAGTGGACAGACCAAGAGACCCAGTACTTC CASSEWTDQETQYF
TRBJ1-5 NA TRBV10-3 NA TGTGCCATCAGTGAGTGGGGGGGAAGTCAGCCCCAGCATTTT CAISEWGGSQPQHF
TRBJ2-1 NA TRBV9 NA TGTGCCAGCAGCCCCCCGAATGGAGATGAGCAGTTCTTC CASSPPNGDEQFF
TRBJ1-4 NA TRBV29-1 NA TGCAGCGTTGAAGGGGGCACGGATGAAAAACTGTTTTTT CSVEGGTDEKLFF
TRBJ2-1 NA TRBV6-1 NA TGTGCCAGCAGTGAGTCAGGCTCCTACAATGAGCAGTTCTTC CASSESGSYNEQFF
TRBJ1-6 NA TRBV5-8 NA TGTGCCAGCAGCCCGTGGAGGTTTAATTCACCCCTCCACTTT CASSPWRFNSPLHF
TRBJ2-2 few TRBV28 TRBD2 TGTGCCAGCAGTCCCCGGGGGGGATGGCGGGAGCTGTTTTTT CASSPRGGWRELFF
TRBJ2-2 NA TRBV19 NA TGTGCCAGTAGTTCCCCGGGCGGGGAGCTGTTTTTT CASSSPGGELFF
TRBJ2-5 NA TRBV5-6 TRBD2 TGTGCCAGCAGCAACGGACTAGCGGGAGCCCAGGAGACCCAGTACTTC CASSNGLAGAQETQYF
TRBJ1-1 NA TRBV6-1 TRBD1 TGTGCCAGCAGCTACAGGGGTGGGGACACTGAAGCTTTCTTT CASSYRGGDTEAFF
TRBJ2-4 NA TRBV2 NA TGTGCCAGCAGTTTCGGTGTGAACATTCAGTACTTC CASSFGVNIQYF
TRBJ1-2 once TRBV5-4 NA TGTGCCAGCAGCCGGGGGGCCCTTGTAACCTTC CASSRGALVTF
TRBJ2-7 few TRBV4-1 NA TGCGCCAGCAGCCAAGTACTAGTGACTGTGAACGAGCAGTACTTC CASSQVLVTVNEQYF
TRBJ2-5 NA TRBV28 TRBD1 TGTGCCAGCACCGACAGGGGCCAAGAGACCCAGTACTTC CASTDRGQETQYF
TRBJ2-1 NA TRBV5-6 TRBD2 TGTGCCAGCAGCTGGGGGGGAAATGAGCAGTTCTTC CASSWGGNEQFF
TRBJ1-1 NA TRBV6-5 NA TGTGCCAGCAGTTACAGGAGACAGCTGAACACTGAAGCTTTCTTT CASSYRRQLNTEAFF
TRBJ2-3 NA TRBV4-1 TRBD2 TGCGCCAGCAGCCGGGGGAGTAGCGGGGGCACAGATACGCAGTATTTT CASSRGSSGGTDTQYF
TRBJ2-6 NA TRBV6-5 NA TGTGCCAGCAGTGGCAGGGGGGCTGGGGCCAACGTCCTGACTTTC CASSGRGAGANVLTF
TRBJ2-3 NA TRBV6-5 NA TGTGCCACCGGGAGAGGCGATACGCAGTATTTT CATGRGDTQYF
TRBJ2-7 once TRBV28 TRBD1 TGTGCCAGCAGAACCGGGACAGGGCTGGGGGAGCAGTACTTC CASRTGTGLGEQYF
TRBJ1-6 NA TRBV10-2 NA TGCGCCAGCAGTGACTCACTTGGGGGGGCCTACTCACCCCTCCACTTT CASSDSLGGAYSPLHF
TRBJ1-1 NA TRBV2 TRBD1 TGTGCCAGCAGTCCGTTTCGACAGGGGGGCATGAACACTGAAGCTTTCTTT CASSPFRQGGMNTEAFF
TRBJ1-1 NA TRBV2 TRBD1 TGTGCCAGCAGCATAGGGACAGGCCACCTCTTT CASSIGTGHLF
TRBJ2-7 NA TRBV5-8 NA TGTGCCAGCAGCTCCTTGACGGGGGTCGACTTC CASSSLTGVDF